The rows below give T cell receptor beta chains drawn from one sample of a study of blood T cell repertoires in COVID-19. Clones were sequenced by immunoSEQ multiplex PCR, and TCRdb holds only the in-frame ones, with some missing. The sample shows about 84,000 clones, around 88% of them seen only once. The source material was peripheral blood. All receptors come from a man older than 75 with active or convalescent COVID-19. The conserved cysteine and the conserved F or W are not part of the CDR3 here. A D gene is named only where the DNA matches it firmly.

TRBV10-3,NA,TRBJ2-7,AISTGYSYEQY
TRBV27,TRBD2,TRBJ2-1,ASSLMGRENEQF
TRBV27,NA,TRBJ1-6,ASSPLSGAYNSPLH
TRBV5-4,TRBD1,TRBJ1-1,ASSYGQADEAF
TRBV7-2,NA,TRBJ1-3,ASSPDSYSGNTIY
TRBV4-1,NA,TRBJ2-1,ASSLRGSQGEQF
TRBV19,TRBD1,TRBJ2-1,ASSRNRGREQF
TRBV12-3/TRBV12-4,NA,TRBJ2-7,ASSSWAGGEQY
TRBV7-2,NA,TRBJ1-2,ASSLAGSGYGYT
TRBV7-2,TRBD1,TRBJ1-1,ASSVNRGGNTEAF
TRBV3-1/TRBV3-2,TRBD1,TRBJ2-3,ASSLGQGHSTDTQY
TRBV18,NA,TRBJ1-2,ASSPRPGASEGYT
TRBV2,TRBD2,TRBJ2-2,ASRVSGRTANTGELF
TRBV18,TRBD2,TRBJ2-7,ASSPQTLLAGASYEQY
TRBV6-5,NA,TRBJ2-5,ASSPPAVGAQY
TRBV21-1,NA,TRBJ2-7,ASSKVEVSYEQY
TRBV11-3,TRBD1,TRBJ2-3,ASSLGGQGEADTQY
TRBV18,NA,TRBJ1-3,ASSPLDITMDTIY
TRBV6-1,NA,TRBJ2-7,ASSEFPGGGLN
TRBV9,TRBD2,TRBJ2-1,ASSVGGLDAYNEQF
TRBV3-1/TRBV3-2,TRBD1,TRBJ1-5,ASSQWTGDFGQPQH
TRBV27,NA,TRBJ2-2,ASSDRFTGELF
TRBV29-1,NA,TRBJ2-2,SVESPNTGELF
TRBV7-3,NA,TRBJ1-1,ASSPNGGVGTEAF
TRBV7-9,NA,TRBJ1-2,ASSPGRSGAT
TRBV23-1,TRBD1,TRBJ1-6,ASSQRTGANSPLH
TRBV15,TRBD2,TRBJ2-1,ATSRAPLAGVHNEQF
TRBV11-3,TRBD2,TRBJ2-7,ASSSRKGLAGGYEQY
TRBV28,TRBD1,TRBJ2-7,ASSLEGTGVYEQY
TRBV7-3,NA,TRBJ2-2,ASSARSGYTGELF
TRBV6-2/TRBV6-3,TRBD2,TRBJ2-7,ASSRLASIYEQY
TRBV28,NA,TRBJ1-2,AAANYGYT
TRBV7-2,TRBD2,TRBJ2-5,ASSLRSGGLLETQY
TRBV14,NA,TRBJ1-1,ASSHSWTRNTEAF
TRBV7-2,NA,TRBJ2-3,ASSLDQRATSTDTQY
TRBV18,TRBD1,TRBJ1-5,ASSLTGTGGNQPQH
TRBV23-1,NA,TRBJ1-6,ASSQSPGLKGNSPLH
TRBV5-6,TRBD1,TRBJ2-7,ASSVGTGGSYEQY
TRBV9,TRBD2,TRBJ2-1,ASSVGEGLGIEQF
TRBV28,NA,TRBJ2-1,ASSRPDSVLYNEQF
TRBV30,NA,TRBJ1-2,AWSMSGRLAYGYT
TRBV7-6,NA,TRBJ2-3,ASSPSRRASTDTQY
TRBV5-5,TRBD1,TRBJ1-5,ASSIGQDQPQH
TRBV5-1,TRBD2,TRBJ2-1,ASSAELAGYNEQF
TRBV11-2,TRBD2,TRBJ2-1,ASSLGGGGSYNEQF
TRBV14,NA,TRBJ2-7,ASSQDPADGFEQY
TRBV9,TRBD1,TRBJ1-2,ASSPEQMTGSTHYGYT
TRBV9,TRBD2,TRBJ2-7,ASSVVGTSGREEQY
TRBV3-1/TRBV3-2,TRBD1,TRBJ2-5,ASSPGGQNQETQY